The rows below give T cell receptor beta chains drawn from one sample of a study of CD8+CD57+ T cells in acquired aplastic anemia. TCRdb recomputed calls from the reads with MiXCR, one row per CDR3 protein. Of approximately 180,000 distinct CDR3 sequences in the sample, approximately 48% were seen once. The specimen was sorted CD4+, CD8+, or CD8+CD57+ T cells (not recorded which) from PBMCs. The receptor set was obtained from a human donor with aplastic anemia. Each CDR3 is given with its conserved first and last residue. A D gene is named only where the DNA matches it firmly. Part of the rows lack a size; the others show once, few, many or a class for expanded clones.

>many|TRBD2|TRBJ2-3|TRBV5-5
TGTGCCAGCAGCTTTCCTAGCGGGGGGGCAGATACGCAGTATTTT
CASSFPSGGADTQYF
>NA|NA|TRBJ2-5|TRBV5-6
TGTGCCAGCAGCTTGTTTCGCTGGCAGTACGAAGAGACCCAGTACTTC
CASSLFRWQYEETQYF
>NA|NA|TRBJ2-1|TRBV2
TGTGCCAGCAGGTTGGAAGGGAATGAGCAGTTCTTC
CASRLEGNEQFF
>once|NA|TRBJ1-2|TRBV7-2
TGTGCCAACAGCTTTAGGGAAGGCTATGGCTACACCTTC
CANSFREGYGYTF
>NA|NA|TRBJ1-2|TRBV4-1
TGCGCCAGCAGCCAAGAGTCAAACTATGGCTACACCTTC
CASSQESNYGYTF
>many|NA|TRBJ1-1|TRBV3-1
TGTGCCAGCAGCCACTACAGCAACTTGAACACTGAAGCTTTCTTT
CASSHYSNLNTEAFF
>NA|NA|TRBJ1-4|TRBV25-1
TGTGCCAGCAGCACAAGGTCCCAGGGCCCCTTCTGGGAAAAACTGTTTTTT
CASSTRSQGPFWEKLFF
>NA|TRBD1|TRBJ1-2|TRBV4-1
TGCGCCAGCAGCCAAGTCCTCAGGGGGCGCGATGGCTACACCTTC
CASSQVLRGRDGYTF
>many|NA|TRBJ2-2|TRBV5-5
TGTGCCAGCAGCTTGACACAGGGTGCTGGCGGGGAGCTGTTTTTT
CASSLTQGAGGELFF
>NA|NA|TRBJ2-2|TRBV10-3
TGTGCCATCGGAGGGTTACACGACACCGGGGAGCTGTTTTTT
CAIGGLHDTGELFF
>many|NA|TRBJ1-5|TRBV7-8
TGTGCCAGCAGCTTAGTAGGGGATAGCAATCAGCCCCAGCATTTT
CASSLVGDSNQPQHF
>NA|TRBD1|TRBJ1-1|TRBV7-2
TGTGCCAGCAGCGGCACAGGGGACACTGAAGCTTTCTTT
CASSGTGDTEAFF
>many|NA|TRBJ2-7|TRBV6-5
TGTGCCAGCCGGACAGCAACACTCTACGAGCAGTACTTC
CASRTATLYEQYF
>NA|NA|TRBJ1-2|TRBV15
TGTGCCACCTCAGCGGGGATTGGGTTTGGCTACACCTTC
CATSAGIGFGYTF
>NA|TRBD2|TRBJ2-7|TRBV5-1
TGCGCCAGCAGCTCATCTAGCGGGATAACCTACGAGCAGTACTTC
CASSSSSGITYEQYF
>NA|TRBD1|TRBJ2-3|TRBV11-1
TGTGCCAGCAGCTCCGGGACAGGGGGTAACACAGATACGCAGTATTTT
CASSSGTGGNTDTQYF
>NA|NA|TRBJ2-7|TRBV10-3
TGTGCCATCAGTGATCATGGGGAGATTTCCTACGAGCAGTACTTC
CAISDHGEISYEQYF
>NA|TRBD1|TRBJ1-2|TRBV2
TGTGCCAGCAGCTTTGGGACAGGGGGCTATGGCTACACCTTC
CASSFGTGGYGYTF
>once|NA|TRBJ2-1|TRBV4-2
TGTGCCAGCACCCCCGCAATCCAGGGGGTAGCGGCTCACAATGAGCAGTTCTTC
CASTPAIQGVAAHNEQFF
>many|TRBD1|TRBJ1-1|TRBV5-6
TGTGCCAGCAGCTGGACAGGGGGGCTGAACACTGAAGCTTTCTTT
CASSWTGGLNTEAFF
>few|NA|TRBJ2-1|TRBV11-2
TGTGCCAGCACCAATGACAAGGGCGGCTACAATGAGCAGTTCTTC
CASTNDKGGYNEQFF